The 17 T cell receptor beta chains listed next were all sequenced from one sample in a study of regulatory T cells in long-lasting Graves disease. The time point was: persistent/refractory GD, antithyroid drugs over 5 years with positive TRAb. Generation of the TCR library employed RNA extracted from PBMCs. Construction of TCR beta libraries relied on iRepertoire HTBI primers and on Arm-PCR targeting CDR3 regions. Using its own MiXCR run on the multiplex PCR reads, TCRdb lists one record per CDR3 protein. The sample records about 310,000 distinct CDR3 sequences, around 21% being singletons. The material sequenced was peripheral blood mononuclear cells (PBMCs), taken when the disease was refractory, from a patient treated with antithyroid drugs. These TCRs come from a female donor with Graves disease.

This clonotype was recorded a few times. The rearrangement links TRBV6-5 to TRBJ2-7; D uncertain. With 2 bases removed from V and 3 bases from J, the gap between germline ends came to 8 bases. The CDR3 covers 13 residues. The germline V gene encodes CDR1 MNHEY and CDR2 SVGAGI. CDR3 nucleotide sequence: TGTGCCAGCAGTTACGGGCACAACTACGAGCAGTACTTC. Amino acids: CASSYGHNYEQYF.

This clonotype occurred many times. CDR3 protein: CATSSVSVYGYTF. The CDR3 bases are TGTGCCACCAGCAGTGTTTCGGTATATGGCTACACCTTC. This rearrangement joins TRBV15 to TRBJ1-2, with unresolved D. The CDR3 contains 13 residues. In germline, CDR1 is LNHNV, CDR2 YYDKDF (reference sequence). Trimming took off 3 bases at V and 5 bases at J, with 10 bases between the two ends.

The table lists this clonotype with a few counts. The chain carries TRBV28 and TRBJ1-5, with 7 bases fitting TRBD1. The CDR3 sequence is 13 residues long. Trimming took 6 bases from V and 6 from J; bases not matched to a gene: 5. CDR1 is MDHEN, CDR2 SYDVKM, per germline. CDR3 sequence reads: CASRTGFVQPQHF. The CDR3 nucleotides read TGTGCCAGCAGGACAGGGTTCGTTCAGCCCCAGCATTTT.

This clonotype was recorded many times. The CDR3 DNA reads as TGTGCCAGCTCTAGGGGCAACTCTGGGGCCAACGTCCTGACTTTC. Encoded protein: CASSRGNSGANVLTF. V usage is TRBV2 and J usage is TRBJ2-6, with TRBD1 as a possible D gene (5 bases). V lost 8 bases and J lost 0, with 11 bases in between. The CDR3 contains 15 residues. CDR1 and CDR2 (germline): SNHLY, FYNNEI.

This clonotype was seen at least ten times. This chain links TRBV18 with TRBJ1-2; 7 nucleotides match TRBD1. In germline, CDR1 is KGHSH, CDR2 LQKENI. CDR3 size: 14 residues. J lost 8 bases, V lost 3 bases, and 9 bases had no gene match. The DNA for the CDR3 is TGTGCCAGCTCACCGGGCGAGGGGGCGCGAGGCTACACCTTC. It encodes CASSPGEGARGYTF.

There are many counts of this clonotype. CDR3 sequence (DNA): TGTGCCAGCACCAGGACGGACAACACTGAAGCTTTCTTT. Residues: CASTRTDNTEAFF. The chain carries TRBV6-1 and TRBJ1-1, with no clear D. Germline V CDR1 and CDR2: MNHNS, SASEGT. The CDR3 totals 13 residues. Trimming removed 7 bases at V and 2 bases at J, with 11 bases between.

The V gene is TRBV15, the J gene TRBJ2-1; 8 nucleotides align to TRBD1. The germline gives CDR1 LNHNV, CDR2 YYDKDF (reference sequence). The CDR3 loop spans 15 amino acids. V was pared by 5 bases and J by 5 bases, with 8 bases of the junction left unmatched. DNA of the CDR3: TGTGCCACCAGCCGCCGTCGGACAGGGAACAATGAGCAGTTCTTC. This gives the protein CATSRRRTGNNEQFF. The full variable domain, rest sourced from reference TRBV15 and TRBJ2-1, is DAMVIQNPRYQVTQFGKPVTLSCSQTLNHNVMYWYQQKSSQAPKLLFHYYDKDFNNEADTPDNFQSRRPNTSFCFLDIRSPGLGDTAMYLCATSRRRTGNNEQFFGPGTRLTVL.

This clonotype was seen more than once but under ten times. The rearrangement joins TRBV6-1 to TRBJ1-2; 7 nucleotides agree with TRBD1. The CDR3 is 15 residues long. Trimming took 4 bases from V and 6 from J; bases not matched to a gene: 11. CDR1 and CDR2 (germline): MNHNS, SASEGT. Written as DNA, the CDR3 is TGTGCCAGCAGTGGACGACAGGGCCAGCTCGATGGCTACACCTTC. Translated, it gives CASSGRQGQLDGYTF.

This chain joins TRBV19 and TRBJ2-3; 7 nucleotides agree with TRBD2. Germline V gene lookup returns CDR1 LNHDA and CDR2 SQIVND (reference sequence). The CDR3 is 13 amino acids. V shed 5 bases, J shed 5 bases, and the junction held 4 bases outside the gene matches. CDR3 region: CASSGEGGDTQYF. The DNA for the CDR3 is TGTGCCAGTAGTGGGGAGGGCGGAGATACGCAGTATTTT.

Note on this clonotype: A much more abundant neighbour one base away suggests this may be a read error. The chain joins TRBV28 to TRBJ2-7; 9 bases align to TRBD2. The length of the CDR3 is 16 residues. Germline assignment: CDR1 MDHEN and CDR2 SYDVKM. CDR3 loop: CVSSLSERGEDYEQYF. Written as DNA, the CDR3 is TGTGTCAGCAGTTTATCGGAGCGGGGGGAAGATTACGAGCAGTACTTC.

This clonotype was seen more than once but under ten times. This rearrangement joins TRBV19 to TRBJ2-4; D perhaps matches TRBD1 (5 bases). The CDR3 covers 14 residues. The V gene lost 6 bases and the J gene lost 9 bases, with 18 bases spanning the gap. Germline CDR1 is LNHDA and CDR2 is SQIVND (reference sequence). The CDR3 region has the DNA TGTGCCAGTAGCACCTGGGGCCCCAAGGTCATTCAGTACTTC. Residues: CASSTWGPKVIQYF.

This clonotype was counted ten times or more. This chain links TRBV28 with TRBJ1-2, with TRBD1 identical over 9 bases. The CDR3 loop spans 15 amino acids. After removal of 2 bases from V and 7 bases from J, the junction contained 8 bases not matched to a gene. Germline CDR1 is MDHEN and CDR2 is SYDVKM. For the CDR3, the DNA is TGTGCCAGCAGTTTAGGAGACAGGGGGAGTGGTGGCTACACCTTC. Translation: CASSLGDRGSGGYTF.

This clonotype was found many times. This chain uses TRBV28 with TRBJ1-3, with D possibly being TRBD1 (5 bases). The V end lost 2 bases, the J end lost 0 bases, and 11 bases lay between the germline ends. CDR1 MDHEN and CDR2 SYDVKM come from the germline V gene. This CDR3 is built from 16 residues. The CDR3 coding sequence is TGTGCCAGCAGTTTAGTCAGGGCCTTCTCTGGAAACACCATATATTTT. This translates into CASSLVRAFSGNTIYF.

This clonotype was recorded many times. The chain couples TRBV3-1 to TRBJ2-4; D not resolved. The CDR3 length is 14 residues. Per the germline V gene, CDR1 is LGHDT and CDR2 is YNNKEL (reference sequence). Trimming cost V 0 bases and J 6 bases, with 9 bases left between them. As DNA, the CDR3 is TGTGCCAGCAGCCAAGACGTCAGGCGAAACATTCAGTACTTC. Amino acid sequence: CASSQDVRRNIQYF.

This clonotype showed up just a few times. This rearrangement joins TRBV7-9 to TRBJ1-1, with D possibly being TRBD1 (5 bases). Germline V gene lookup returns CDR1 SEHNR and CDR2 FQNEAQ (reference sequence). CDR3 length equals 12 residues. V was pared by 6 bases and J by 4 bases, with 9 bases between. The CDR3 DNA is TGTGCCAGCAGGGACGGGGCCACTGAAGCTTTCTTT. Translated, it gives CASRDGATEAFF.

This clonotype was recorded many times. The chain employs TRBV7-2 and TRBJ2-7, with D possibly being TRBD1 or TRBD2 (5 bases each). The V gene lost 4 bases and the J gene lost 4 bases, with 20 bases spanning the gap. Looked up from germline, CDR1 is SGHTA and CDR2 is FQGNSA. The CDR3 covers 16 residues. The CDR3: CASSYGTAPASYEQYF. DNA for the CDR3: TGTGCCAGCAGCTACGGGACGGCACCGGCATCTTACGAGCAGTACTTC.

This clonotype was observed a few times. The V call is TRBV9, the J call TRBJ2-7; 8 bases match TRBD2. This CDR3 has 14 residues. V lost 0 bases and J lost 3; bases outside the gene matches: 2. From germline, CDR1 is SGDLS and CDR2 YYNGEE. The CDR3 DNA sequence: TGTGCCAGCAGCGTAGGGCTAGCGGGCTACGAGCAGTACTTC. Translation gives CASSVGLAGYEQYF. Full variable domain (outside the CDR3, taken from reference TRBV9 and TRBJ2-7): DSGVTQTPKHLITATGQRVTLRCSPRSGDLSVYWYQQSLDQGLQFLIQYYNGEERAKGNILERFSAQQFPDLHSELNLSSLELGDSALYFCASSVGLAGYEQYFGPGTRLTVT.